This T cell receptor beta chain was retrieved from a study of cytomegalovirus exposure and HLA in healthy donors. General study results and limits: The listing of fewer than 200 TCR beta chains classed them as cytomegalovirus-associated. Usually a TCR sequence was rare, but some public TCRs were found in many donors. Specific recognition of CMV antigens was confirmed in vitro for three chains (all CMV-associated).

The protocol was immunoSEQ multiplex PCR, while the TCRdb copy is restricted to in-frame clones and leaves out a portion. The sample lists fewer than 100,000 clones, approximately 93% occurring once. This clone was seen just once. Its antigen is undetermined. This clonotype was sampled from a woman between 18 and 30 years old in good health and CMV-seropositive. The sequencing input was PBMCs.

CDR3 bases: TGTGCCAGTAGTCACGACAGGCTCTCGAACACCGGGGAGCTGTTTTTT. This translates into CASSHDRLSNTGELFF. J is TRBJ2-2 and V is TRBV19, with D possibly matching TRBD1 (6 bases). This CDR3 comprises 16 residues. Trimming took 5 bases from V and 0 from J, leaving 13 bases between them. Germline assignment: CDR1 LNHDA and CDR2 SQIVND (reference sequence).